This paragraph reports one TCR beta chain. These data originate in a study of radiotherapy plus CTLA-4 blockade in lung cancer. Sequencing was performed with immunoSEQ multiplex PCR; in TCRdb, only in-frame clones are kept and a portion is missing. The table has tens of thousands of clones, less than 75% seen once; the top ten hold approximately 4.5%. The sample was peripheral blood, taken from a patient treated with radiotherapy plus ipilimumab. This receptor was obtained from a human donor with non-small cell lung cancer whose response to radiotherapy plus ipilimumab could not be evaluated.

The CDR3 DNA follows: TGTGCCAGTAGTCCGACCGGGCAGGGTATCTTCTCGGGGCAGTTCTTC. It codes for CASSPTGQGIFSGQFF. The chain has TRBV19 and TRBJ2-1; weak D call: TRBD1 (5 bases). Germline CDR1 is LNHDA and CDR2 is SQIVND (reference sequence). V lost 5 bases and J 12 bases, leaving 26 bases between the germline ends. This CDR3 region has 16 residues.